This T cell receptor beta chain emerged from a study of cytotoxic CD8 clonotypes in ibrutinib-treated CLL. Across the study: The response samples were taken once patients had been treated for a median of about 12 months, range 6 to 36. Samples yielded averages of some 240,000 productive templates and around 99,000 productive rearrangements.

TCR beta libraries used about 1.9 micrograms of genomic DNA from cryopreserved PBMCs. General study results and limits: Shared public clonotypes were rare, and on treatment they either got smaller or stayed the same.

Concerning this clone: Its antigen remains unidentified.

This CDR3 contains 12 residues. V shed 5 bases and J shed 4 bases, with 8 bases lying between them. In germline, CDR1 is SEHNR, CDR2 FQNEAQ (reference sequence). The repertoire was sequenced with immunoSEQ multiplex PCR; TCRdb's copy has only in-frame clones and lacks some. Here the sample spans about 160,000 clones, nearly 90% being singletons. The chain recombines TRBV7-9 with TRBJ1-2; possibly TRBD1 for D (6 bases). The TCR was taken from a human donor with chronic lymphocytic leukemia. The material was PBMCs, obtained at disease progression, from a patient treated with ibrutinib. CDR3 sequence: CASSEGGYGYTF. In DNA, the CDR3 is TGTGCCAGCAGCGAAGGGGGCTATGGCTACACCTTC.